This T cell receptor (beta chain) was documented in a study of tumor and adjacent non-tumor tissue in lung cancer. Overall study: About 4.17 million productive TCRbeta reads were obtained per sample on average.

RNA was extracted from bulk tissue without any cell sorting. The normal lung tissue was taken more than 3 cm from the tumor edge. After removal of 6 bases from V and 8 bases from J, the junction contained 5 bases not matched to a gene. This CDR3 contains 12 residues. Germline V lookup: CDR1 ENHRY, CDR2 SYGVKD. Study outcomes and limitations: Tumor tissue had significantly higher TCR diversity than normal lung.

The library came from three nested PCR rounds adapted from ARM-PCR protocols. TCRdb recomputed calls from the multiplex PCR reads with MiXCR, one row per CDR3 protein. The sample consists of approximately 100,000 distinct CDR3 sequences, about 60% of them appearing once. Regarding this clonotype: Its antigen remains unidentified. A much bigger clone sits one base away, suggesting this may be a read error.

Sequenced material: distant non-tumor lung tissue. J is TRBJ1-2 and V is TRBV10-3; the match to TRBD1 covers 8 bases. This TCR derives from a man aged 25 to 40 with non-small cell lung cancer. The CDR3 DNA reads as TGTGCCATCAGGGGGGACAGGTCAGGCTACACCTTC. This gives the protein CAIRGDRSGYTF.